The 10 T cell receptor beta chains listed next were all sequenced from one sample in a study of CD8+ T cells in alopecia areata. Cutaneous lymph nodes were pooled and cells sorted by CD4, CD8alpha, NKG2D, NKG2ACE and more. RNA, once extracted, was reverse transcribed into cDNA for use as the sequencing template. Produced via immunoSEQ multiplex PCR; TCRdb's table is partial and in-frame only. This table holds about 270,000 clones with no singletons; the top ten claim 0.9% to 1.5%. The sequencing input was CD4+ T cells sorted from a lymph node. Receptors originate from a C3H/HeJ mouse with alopecia areata. The mouse line has the MHC haplotype H2-k.

This clone turned up a few times. Here the gene names and germline are mouse. At the DNA level, this CDR3 is encoded by other sequences in the same sample as well. The CDR3 loop reads CASSQEQGSAETLYF. The CDR3 bases that were read are TGTGCCAGCAGCCAAGAGCAGGGTAGTGCAGAA. The V call is TRBV5, the J call TRBJ2-3, with D perhaps matching TRBD1 (5 bases). The sequence runs out 4 residues before the end of the CDR3; the remainder is reconstructed from the germline J gene. With 0 bases removed from V and 0 bases from J, the gap between germline ends came to 7 bases. CDR1 is LGHNA and CDR2 is YNLKQL in the germline V gene (reference sequence). The CDR3 consists of 15 residues.

This clone was seen more than once but under ten times. Mouse gene names and germline throughout. The read halts 4 residues ahead of the CDR3 end, with the missing end drawn from the germline J gene. J is TRBJ2-3 and V is TRBV19; D is perhaps TRBD2 (6 bases). The CDR3 contains 14 residues. The V gene lost 3 bases and the J gene lost 0 bases, with 8 bases spanning the gap. Germline V lookup: CDR1 FNHDT, CDR2 SITEND (reference sequence). The covered CDR3 bases are TGTGCCAGCAGTAGGACTGTTAGTGCAGAA. It translates to CASSRTVSAE. The whole CDR3 reads CASSRTVSAETLYF.

As for this clone: The gene symbols are mouse symbols. Read coverage stops 4 residues before the CDR3 terminus; the germline J gene supplies the remainder. This chain links TRBV13-1 with TRBJ1-1, with D unclear. Germline assignment: CDR1 NSHNY and CDR2 SYGAGN. Trimming left V 3 bases short and J 0 bases short, with 9 bases between. The CDR3 consists of 14 residues. The sequenced CDR3 bases are TGTGCCAGCAGTGCCCCCGCAGCAAACACA. Encoded protein: CASSAPAANT. The whole CDR3 region reads CASSAPAANTEVFF.

About this clone: Gene names are the mouse ones. The read comes to an end 4 residues before the CDR3 does, leaving the germline J gene to fill in the end. Other nucleotide sequences from this sample produce the same CDR3. J is TRBJ2-2 and V is TRBV19; D might be TRBD1 (6 bases). The CDR3 is made up of 15 amino acids. Germline-derived CDR1 and CDR2 are FNHDT and SITEND (reference sequence). Trimming took 4 bases from V and 0 from J, leaving 10 bases between them. CDR3 DNA (partial): TGTGCCAGCAGTCGGGACAAAACAAACACCGGG. The encoded protein is CASSRDKTNTG. The whole CDR3 sequence is CASSRDKTNTGQLYF.

Details on this clone: Gene names are mouse gene names. With the read ending 4 residues before the CDR3 end, the germline J gene is used to fill in that end. The chain uses TRBV5 and TRBJ1-2; 10 nucleotides align to TRBD1. The germline CDR1 and CDR2 sequences are LGHNA and YNLKQL (reference sequence). The V segment lost 5 bases and the J segment 3 bases; nucleotides outside the gene matches: 3. The CDR3 is 14 residues long. The CDR3 DNA, read in part, is TGTGCCAGCAGCTCCGGGACAGGGGACTCC. This sequence encodes CASSSGTGDS. The whole CDR3 is CASSSGTGDSDYTF.

To note about this clone: The gene names here belong to mouse. The identical CDR3 is also encoded by other nucleotide sequences in the sample. CDR3 amino acids: CASRTGGYEQYF. CDR3 DNA (partial): TGTGCCAGCAGGACAGGGGGGTAT. The J gene is TRBJ2-7, the V gene TRBV13-3, with 9 bases that match TRBD1. The missing CDR3 end, 4 residues past where the read stops, is filled in from the germline J gene. The germline gives CDR1 NNHDY, CDR2 SYVADS. The CDR3 consists of 12 residues.

A note on this clone: Germline and genes here are mouse. Coverage ceases 4 residues before the CDR3 finishes, and the germline J gene fills in the end. J is TRBJ2-5 and V is TRBV14, with 9 bases lining up with TRBD1. The CDR3 is made up of 14 amino acids. Per the germline V gene, CDR1 is SGHDT and CDR2 is FRDEAV. Partial CDR3 DNA: TGTGCCAGCAGCCTCCGGGACAGGGTGGAC. Translated, it gives CASSLRDRVD. The whole CDR3 sequence reads CASSLRDRVDTQYF.

Concerning this clone itself: The genes are named according to mouse. Sequencing ends 4 residues short of the CDR3 end; the germline J gene provides the rest. V and J are TRBV19 and TRBJ2-2; 8 nucleotides line up with TRBD1. The junction had 9 bases not matched to a gene; V was cut back by 4 bases and J by 4 bases. This CDR3 contains 16 residues. Germline V gives CDR1 FNHDT, CDR2 SITEND (reference sequence). The CDR3 DNA, read in part, is TGTGCCAGCAGTTCCCGGGACAGGCTTGGCACCGGG. Encoded protein: CASSSRDRLGTG. The entire CDR3 sequence reads CASSSRDRLGTGQLYF.

Turning to this clone: Gene names follow the mouse nomenclature. The CDR3 extends 4 residues past the end of the read, so its final part is completed from the germline J gene. Other DNA sequences of this sample code for an identical CDR3. V is TRBV13-1 and J is TRBJ2-1; 7 nucleotides match TRBD1. V trimming: 1 base; J trimming: 1 base; junction bases outside the gene matches: 2. The CDR3 has 15 amino acids. The germline V gene encodes CDR1 NSHNY and CDR2 SYGAGN. The CDR3 loop is CASSDRQGNYAEQFF. Incomplete CDR3 DNA: TGTGCCAGCAGTGATAGACAGGGAAACTATGCT.

This clone was counted many times. Gene names are mouse gene names. The read stops 4 residues short of the end of the CDR3; the missing end is completed from the germline J gene. Other DNA sequences of this sample code for an identical CDR3. V and J are TRBV1 and TRBJ2-2, with D possibly matching TRBD1 (7 bases). Between the trimmed V and J ends, which lost 2 bases and 1 base, there was a span of 8 bases. CDR3 length: 15 residues. CDR1 NSQYPW and CDR2 LRSPGD come from the germline V gene (reference sequence). The CDR3 is CTCSAQGGNTGQLYF. CDR3 bases read: TGCACCTGCAGTGCACAGGGGGGAAACACCGGG.